This T cell receptor (beta chain) emerged from a study of blood T cells in healthy people across ages. The use of a sample-barcoded 5' primer and a J-beta primer mix characterized a second PCR of about 7 to 12 cycles. MiXCR, applied by TCRdb to the 5' RACE reads, yields one record per CDR3 protein. This repertoire shows fewer than 800,000 distinct CDR3 sequences, roughly 25% found once; its top ten account for more than 8.5%. There are 16 residues in the CDR3. J was trimmed by 9 bases and V by 5 bases; bases with no gene match: 13. The germline V gene encodes CDR1 SEHNR and CDR2 FQNEAQ (reference sequence). This clonotype has a handful of counts. The same data also contributed to another study, on T cells of mothers and their children. That source notes: The overlap seen between related mothers and children slightly exceeded that of unrelated pairs, though not significantly.

The chain joins TRBV7-9 to TRBJ2-1; 10 nucleotides align to TRBD2. Source material: blood. This clonotype was obtained from a boy aged 10-17 years in good health. In DNA form, the CDR3 reads TGTGCCAGCAGCCCGGGCCCTAGCGGGAGACCATCTGAGCAGTTCTTC. Its protein product is CASSPGPSGRPSEQFF.